This T cell receptor (beta chain) is from a study of ipilimumab plus nivolumab after autologous stem cell transplantation. Overall study context: Typical patient got 5 or 6 ipilimumab doses and seven to nine nivolumab doses (median).

Ipilimumab, 1 mg/kg, started 14 to 28 days after autologous transplant. This CDR3 comprises 16 residues. Losses at the gene ends were 2 bases for V and 0 bases for J; bases not matched to a gene: 6. Looked up from germline, CDR1 is SGHTA and CDR2 is FQGNSA. Using immunoSEQ multiplex PCR, the repertoire was profiled, and TCRdb retains in-frame clones only, with some absent. The sample has around 13,000 clones, less than 80% seen once. The clonotype comes from a male donor with diffuse large B-cell lymphoma. The sample consisted of PBMCs, taken in a trial of ipilimumab plus nivolumab as post-transplant consolidation. The J gene is TRBJ1-1, the V gene TRBV7-2; 7 bases match TRBD1. CDR3 region: CASSLRTGTMNTEAFF. CDR3 DNA: TGTGCCAGCAGCTTAAGGACAGGTACCATGAACACTGAAGCTTTCTTT.